The source of this TCR beta chain is a study of metastatic and nonmetastatic thyroid tumors. Thyroid surgery took place with no prior treatment in any patient. Findings and limits, study-wide: When malignant thyroid tumors were compared with benign nodules, TCR beta diversity was reportedly significantly higher in the malignant tumors. This held in both blood and tumor samples.

This clone was counted ten times or more. The target antigen is unknown. How the authors handled the data: Building a distant-metastasis classifier for papillary thyroid cancer drew on CDR3 differences across clinicopathological groups. With MiXCR, TCRdb called clones anew from the PCR reads. The V and J calls, along with clone size, are taken from TCRdb and not from the paper's own processing. The repertoire consists of roughly 50,000 clones, with around 20% occurring once and the leading ten covering about 3.8%. Sequenced sample: blood. This clonotype was sampled from a male donor with papillary thyroid cancer or a benign thyroid nodule (not recorded which). Some clones in this sample may be carry-over from other donors' samples.

The CDR3 sequence is CASSEVPGQIYGYTF. The CDR3 region has the DNA TGTGCCAGCAGTGAAGTTCCGGGACAGATCTATGGCTACACCTTC. V gene TRBV6-4 combines with J gene TRBJ1-2, with TRBD1 identical over 7 bases. From germline, CDR1 is MRHNA and CDR2 SNTAGT. With V trimmed by 3 bases and J by 4 bases, 8 bases remained unmatched. The CDR3 totals 15 residues.